The T cell receptor (beta chain) under discussion was sequenced for a study of cytomegalovirus exposure and HLA in healthy donors (dated by TCRdb to about 2017). About the full investigation: An earlier analysis of about 560 of the donors reported roughly 300 Gb of sequence data and 117 million unique TCR beta sequences obtained from about 179 million T cells. Along with the roughly 700-subject first cohort, a separate validation cohort of over a hundred different subjects was used. Across 300 to 500 genotyped donors of the cohort, an average of roughly 230,000 unique TCR beta nucleotide sequences per donor were sequenced, and roughly 20% of those sequences were non-productive. An early release covering 500 to 750 HLA-typed donors comprised about 290 gigabases of sequencing data and 85 million or so unique TCR sequences. Both class I and class II loci were covered by HLA typing, at four-digit resolution. Among the approximately 400 genotyped donors, about 83% belonged to the genetic ancestry cluster associated with self-reported Caucasian donors. Every discovery cohort repertoire had been produced on one sequencing platform. The study aimed to test whether cataloging public T cell receptors could reveal signatures of past pathogen exposure. Typing coverage differed by locus: A, B, C, DRB1 and DQB1 were typed in roughly 620-630 donors, DQA1 in approximately 520, DPA1 in 600 to 610, and DPB1 in approximately 450. To predict cytomegalovirus infection status, the study combined high-throughput TCR immunosequencing, statistical association of individual TCRs with disease status, and machine learning. Donor age, sex, ethnicity and CMV serostatus were compiled alongside the repertoire data. Genome-wide SNP genotypes for about 55% of the roughly 670 donors were used in a later genetic analysis, which treated that subset as a discovery cohort. The later analysis used no new phenotypic data to find candidate immune exposures, relying instead on TCR beta sequences and their occurrence across donors. To study patterns of TCR occurrence, a later analysis re-analyzed previously published TCR beta repertoires from 550 to 800 donors and added high-resolution HLA genotyping. An earlier analysis of 587 of the donors used high-throughput TCR beta sequencing to judge whether each TCR beta V gene segment behaved as functional or pseudogenic. Using immunosequencing, the study profiled T cell repertoires from 500 to 800 subjects and related those repertoires to cytomegalovirus serostatus. A handful of DR-DQ haplotypes were treated as single units for association and clustering because of strong linkage in the cohort.

The cohort comprised 710 or so healthy bone marrow donors. At the time of sampling, every cohort member was nominally healthy, though immune exposures that went unrecorded were likely present. Of the 650 to 700 cohort members, 250 to 300 had positive CMV serostatus and 350 to 450 had negative CMV serostatus, and CMV serostatus was not recorded for the donor. A peripheral blood sample was provided by each donor, and peripheral blood mononuclear cells were used for TCR beta sequencing. The Qiagen DNeasy Blood Extraction Kit was used to extract genomic DNA from the blood cell samples. Results and caveats for the whole study, not just this receptor: The authors suggested that the approach could potentially be generalized to other disease states and immunological phenotypes. A few of the identified cytomegalovirus-associated TCR beta chains were confirmed in vitro to be specific for cytomegalovirus antigens. In the study, about 150 TCR beta chains were listed as associated with cytomegalovirus. According to a later analysis, parvovirus B19, influenza, CMV and Epstein-Barr virus appeared linked to several top co-occurrence clusters. Because counts were too low, about 18 rarely observed V segments, including chromosome 9 orphons, were excluded from the earlier analysis of under 650 of the donors. A further reported finding was that TCR beta sequences accurately predicted the HLA-A and HLA-B alleles for most subjects in the first cohort. This cohort had only TCR beta chains sequenced, and the lack of alpha or paired-chain data limited which features could be detected. Presence/absence analyses assumed roughly uniform sequencing depth across donors, an assumption that may not hold. Broadly in line with IMGT annotations, most TCR beta V segments showed up in productive rearrangements about 87% or about 30% of the time in an earlier analysis of 587 of the donors. When HLA alleles, especially DR and DQ, strongly co-occurred, attributing TCR associations to individual alleles was difficult. The sequencing pipeline was judged likely to have produced a cluster of highly shared sequence variants as a technical artifact. Immune exposure information for the cohort was limited to CMV serostatus. A later analysis found that HLA-associated TCR beta chains were more clonally expanded and had lower generation probabilities than equally common non-associated chains. In a later analysis, around 17,000 TCR beta sequences were associated with specific HLA alleles at a false discovery rate of 0.05. Because HLA typing was unavailable for some donors at each locus, only the typed subset was used in association tests. According to a later analysis, most CMV-associated TCR beta chains appeared to be HLA-restricted, and the HLA associations seemed to be driven largely by CMV exposure. Some IMGT-functional V segments, including TRBV6-2 and TRBV6-3, could not be told apart with the 87-base-pair reads, so those segments were excluded. A later genetic analysis associated a missense DCLRE1C variant with V-gene and J-gene trimming of TCR beta chains, and an independent cohort replicated the association. Linkage disequilibrium might explain the correlated functional status among segregating V segments, but an unknown experimental factor could not be excluded. Cytomegalovirus status was reported to be diagnosed by the classifier with high specificity and sensitivity in both the original and validation cohorts. According to a later genetic analysis, donors in an Asian-associated ancestry cluster had fewer N-insertions in productive TCRs than the roughly 670-donor mean. Most TCR sequences were seen in very few donors, while some public TCRs were found in many individuals. In a later analysis, TCR association rates were found to vary across HLA loci, with the most associated TCRs seen for DRB1 alleles and the fewest for HLA-C alleles.

V lost 6 bases and J lost 2 bases; the stretch between them is 9 bases long. Based on the germline V gene (reference sequence), the CDR1 and CDR2 sequences are SGHKS and YYEKEE. The CDR3 goes from the cysteine to the phenylalanine over 12 residues. Only CDR3 DNA is held: 36 bases, read in frame from base 1. Only a few counts were recorded for this clone. Its antigen target is currently unknown. No much larger clone is present one base from it, and per-base qualities are unavailable. The library was obtained by the immunoSEQ multiplex PCR assay. For the multiplex PCR, a mixture combining 60 forward primers for TCR Vbeta segments and 13 reverse primers for TCR Jbeta segments was used. The CDR3 region of rearranged TCR beta genes was amplified from genomic DNA by a multiplex PCR assay. Amplified TCR beta libraries were sequenced as 87-base-pair reads on the Illumina HiSeq System. In the paper's pipeline: Across the 500 to 750 repertoires, a later analysis counted roughly 77 million unique TCR beta chains, roughly 11 million of which were shared by at least two donors. A nearest-neighbor algorithm error-corrected the raw reads and collapsed the reads into unique sequences, merging closely related sequences to remove PCR and sequencing errors. To assign V, D and J gene segments, CDR3 sequences were aligned to IMGT reference sequences. For a sequence to be retained, at least a six-nucleotide match to both a V gene segment and a J gene segment was required. A rearrangement was called productive if the CDR3 had no stop codons and remained in frame with V and J, and every other rearrangement was called non-productive. Following IMGT convention, CDR3 was defined as the stretch from the second conserved V-encoded cysteine to the conserved J-encoded phenylalanine. In an earlier analysis of just under 600 of the donors, sequences lacking an unambiguous match to a single V gene segment were excluded. In an earlier analysis of 450 to 750 of the donors, a V segment was called functional when productive rearrangements were above 56.7%, and segregating when the standard deviation between donors exceeded 5%. A statistical classification framework was developed to diagnose cytomegalovirus status using the catalog of TCR beta chain sequences. In a later analysis, TCR nucleotide sequences were compared against IMGT/GENE-DB human TR gene sequences so that V and J genes could be assigned. Using the TCRdist pipeline, a later analysis assigned CDR3 sequences along with most-parsimonious VDJ recombination scenarios. In a later analysis, each TCR beta chain was defined by its CDR3 amino acid sequence together with its V-gene family, and reads without a unique V-gene family were excluded. To address suspected cross-contamination and a sequencing artifact, a later analysis removed roughly 580 highly shared, low-generation-probability nucleotide sequences. In a later analysis, a clonal expansion index was calculated for each public chain from normalized within-repertoire ranks of inferred template counts. Generation probabilities in a later analysis came from a VDJ recombination model fitted to out-of-frame rearrangements, and those results were checked against IGoR. Hypergeometric tests were used in a later analysis to score TCR-TCR, TCR-HLA and TCR-CMV co-occurrence, with a repertoire-size bias correction applied to the TCR pairs. False discovery rates were estimated in a later analysis by permuting HLA or CMV assignments 20 times. A later analysis grouped co-occurring TCRs with DBSCAN, adding TCRdist sequence similarity when clustering within HLA-allele-positive subsets. Repertoires with fewer than 30,000 or more than 120,000 public chains were left out of co-occurrence clustering, as were five repertoires with anomalous nucleotide sharing. Entries here come from immuneACCESS through TCRdb and include only in-frame sequences with V and J called. Some clones fail to appear in such tables; in the studies checked, an unresolved V gene covers under half of the shortfall, and the cause of the remainder is unknown. Clone size and V and J calls were adopted from that table, with D and trimming inferred from the DNA. For this sample the table gives about 130,000 clones, of which just under 80% were detected only once. The ten biggest clones cover about 4.5% of the sample.

Here the chain combines TRBV5-5 and TRBJ2-7; TRBD2 is a possible D gene, resting on 5 matching bases. The sample taken for sequencing was PBMCs. This sequence originates from a man aged 30 to 39 in good health. In nucleotides, the sequence is TGTGCCAGCACCCTAGCCCCCTACGAGCAGTACTTC. Its coded protein is CASTLAPYEQYF.